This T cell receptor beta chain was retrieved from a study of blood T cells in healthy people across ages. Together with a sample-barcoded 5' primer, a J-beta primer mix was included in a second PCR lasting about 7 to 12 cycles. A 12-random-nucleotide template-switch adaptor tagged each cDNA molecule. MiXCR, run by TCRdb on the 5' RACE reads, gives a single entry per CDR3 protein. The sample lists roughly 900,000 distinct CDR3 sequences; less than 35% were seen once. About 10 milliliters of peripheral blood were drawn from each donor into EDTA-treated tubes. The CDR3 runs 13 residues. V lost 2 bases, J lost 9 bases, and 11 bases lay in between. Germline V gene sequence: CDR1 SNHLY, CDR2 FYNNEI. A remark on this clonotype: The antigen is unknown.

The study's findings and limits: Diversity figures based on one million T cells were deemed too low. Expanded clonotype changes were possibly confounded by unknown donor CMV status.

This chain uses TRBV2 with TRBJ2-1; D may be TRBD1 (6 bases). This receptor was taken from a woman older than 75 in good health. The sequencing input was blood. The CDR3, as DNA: TGTGCCAGCAGTGAACTGGGGGCGGGTGAGCAGTTCTTC. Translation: CASSELGAGEQFF.